Below, 27 T cell receptor beta chains from the same sample are listed, as sequenced in a study of OX40 agonist ivuxolimab in advanced cancers. The repertoire was sequenced with immunoSEQ multiplex PCR; TCRdb's copy has only in-frame clones and lacks some. The sample includes under 80,000 clones, almost 85% of them seen just once. Sequenced material: CD4+ or CD8+ T cells sorted from blood, taken in a trial of the OX40 agonist ivuxolimab. The receptor source for this set is an adult with an advanced solid tumor such as melanoma, head and neck, liver or kidney cancer.

The chain combines TRBV6-6 with TRBJ2-4; 9 nucleotides line up with TRBD1. From germline, CDR1 is MNHNY and CDR2 SVGAGI (reference sequence). CDR3 length equals 16 residues. J was trimmed by 0 bases and V by 7 bases; bases with no gene match: 7. Here the CDR3 reads CASTPDRGEAKNIQYF. The CDR3 coding sequence is TGTGCCAGCACCCCTGACAGGGGGGAAGCCAAAAACATTCAGTACTTC.

V is TRBV7-2 and J is TRBJ2-2; no reliable D call. Deletions cut 4 bases from V and 6 bases from J, with 9 bases between. This CDR3 has 13 amino acids. Per the germline V gene, CDR1 is SGHTA and CDR2 is FQGNSA. The chain's CDR3 is CASSYVSAGELFF. The CDR3 coding sequence is TGTGCCAGCAGCTACGTTTCGGCCGGGGAGCTGTTTTTT.

V usage is TRBV7-2 and J usage is TRBJ2-1; 9 nucleotides line up with TRBD2. The V gene end was trimmed by 2 bases and the J gene end by 9 bases; junction bases not matched to a gene: 8. Germline assignment: CDR1 SGHTA and CDR2 FQGNSA. The CDR3 is 15 residues long. CDR3 nucleotides: TGTGCCAGCAGCTTACGTGCGGGAGGGCCGGTTGAGCAGTTCTTC. It codes for CASSLRAGGPVEQFF.

The chain is built from TRBV28 and TRBJ2-1; 12 nucleotides line up with TRBD2. After removal of 3 bases from V and 6 bases from J, the junction contained 12 bases not matched to a gene. Germline V gives CDR1 MDHEN, CDR2 SYDVKM. CDR3 size: 18 residues. CDR3 bases: TGTGCCAGCAGTTTCCTCGGACTAGCGGGACCTCCGGGCAATGAGCAGTTCTTC. It is translated as CASSFLGLAGPPGNEQFF.

This clone has only a few counts. The chain has TRBV5-6 and TRBJ2-7; either TRBD1 or TRBD2 may supply D (6 bases each). This CDR3 is built from 16 residues. Trimming cost V 3 bases and J 3 bases, with 19 bases left between them. CDR1 and CDR2 (germline): SGHDT, YYEEEE. DNA of the CDR3: TGTGCCAGCAGCTCCACCCCTGGGGGGCGCTTCTACGAGCAGTACTTC. Its protein is CASSSTPGGRFYEQYF.

Sample share makes this clone medium-sized (0.01 to 0.1%). V gene TRBV7-9 combines with J gene TRBJ2-4, with D possibly being TRBD1 (6 bases). Deletions cut 0 bases from V and 5 bases from J, with 8 bases between. CDR1 and CDR2 from the germline V gene are SEHNR and FQNEAQ (reference sequence). The CDR3 contains 14 residues. The CDR3 nucleotides read TGTGCCAGCAGCTTAGCTGCAGGGGAAAACATTCAGTACTTC. Its translation is CASSLAAGENIQYF.

The chain uses TRBV19 and TRBJ1-1; D is unresolved. V lost 4 bases and J lost 3, with 9 bases in between. The CDR3 has 13 residues. Germline V CDR1 and CDR2: LNHDA, SQIVND (reference sequence). The CDR3 coding sequence is TGTGCCAGTAGTAAAGAGTTGTACACTGAAGCTTTCTTT. Amino acids: CASSKELYTEAFF.

This chain uses TRBV2 with TRBJ2-1; 8 bases line up with TRBD1. In germline, CDR1 is SNHLY, CDR2 FYNNEI. V shed 5 bases, J shed 9 bases, and the junction held 9 bases outside the gene matches. The CDR3 covers 14 residues. This chain's CDR3 is CASSSGTGRSEQFF. CDR3 nucleotides: TGTGCCAGCAGTAGTGGGACAGGCAGGAGTGAGCAGTTCTTC. The full variable domain, completed using reference TRBV2 and TRBJ2-1, is EPEVTQTPSHQVTQMGQEVILRCVPISNHLYFYWYRQILGQKVEFLVSFYNNEISEKSEIFDDQFSVERPDGSNFTLKIRSTKLEDSAMYFCASSSGTGRSEQFFGPGTRLTVL.

CDR3 coding DNA: TGTGCCAGCAGCACCTCGGACAGCTACGAGCAGTACTTC. Encoded protein: CASSTSDSYEQYF. The chain combines TRBV6-6 with TRBJ2-7; the D gene is possibly TRBD1 (6 bases). CDR3 length: 13 residues. CDR1 is MNHNY and CDR2 is SVGAGI in the germline V gene (reference sequence). Trimming removed 6 bases at V and 3 bases at J, with 12 bases between.

This clone has only a few counts. This rearrangement joins TRBV10-1 to TRBJ2-7; possibly TRBD1 for D (6 bases). The germline V gene encodes CDR1 WNHNN and CDR2 SYGVQD (reference sequence). The CDR3 is 13 amino acids. V was cut by 7 bases and J by 2 bases, with 12 bases left in between. The CDR3 region is CASNDRDTYEQYF. The CDR3 DNA sequence: TGCGCCAGCAACGACCGGGACACCTACGAGCAGTACTTC.

The chain couples TRBV4-1 to TRBJ2-3; 13 nucleotides match TRBD2. The J segment lost 6 bases and the V segment lost 1 base, leaving 10 bases of the junction unmatched. Germline V gives CDR1 MGHRA, CDR2 YSYEKL. The length of the CDR3 is 18 residues. CDR3 nucleotide sequence: TGCGCCAGCAGCCAAGTACTAGCGGGAGGGTGGCTAGGGGATACGCAGTATTTT. This gives the protein CASSQVLAGGWLGDTQYF.

This chain joins TRBV6-1 and TRBJ1-1, with TRBD1 identical over 9 bases. From germline, CDR1 is MNHNS and CDR2 SASEGT. V lost 6 bases and J lost 2; bases outside the gene matches: 7. The CDR3 runs 15 residues. Here the CDR3 DNA reads TGTGCCAGCAGGGGAAGACAGGGGGTAAACACTGAAGCTTTCTTT. This translates into CASRGRQGVNTEAFF.

The rearrangement joins TRBV18 to TRBJ2-7; TRBD1 agrees at 11 bases. Per the germline V gene, CDR1 is KGHSH and CDR2 is LQKENI. V shed 3 bases, J shed 7 bases, and the junction held 8 bases outside the gene matches. The CDR3 is 15 residues long. CDR3 nucleotides: TGTGCCAGCTCACCTGGGACAGGGGGTAAATCGGAGCAGTACTTC. It specifies CASSPGTGGKSEQYF.

The count of this clone is one. The chain recombines TRBV19 with TRBJ2-5; the D is unclear. The CDR3 totals 13 residues. The V gene's germline CDR1 is LNHDA and CDR2 SQIVND (reference sequence). Trimming pared 5 bases from V and 3 bases from J, leaving 10 bases between. CDR3: CASSGPEKETQYF. The CDR3 DNA reads TGTGCCAGTAGTGGGCCAGAGAAAGAGACCCAGTACTTC.

The rearrangement uses TRBV28 and TRBJ1-1; tentative D call: TRBD1 (6 bases). The CDR3 length is 14 residues. Deletions cut 7 bases from V and 1 base from J, with 13 bases between. Germline V lookup: CDR1 MDHEN, CDR2 SYDVKM. The CDR3 region has the DNA TGTGCCAGCAAAACGCCGACAGGGAACACTGAAGCTTTCTTT. Translating gives CASKTPTGNTEAFF.

The chain uses TRBV11-2 and TRBJ2-2; D unresolved. Trimming left V 2 bases short and J 6 bases short, with 13 bases between. Germline CDR1 SGHAT, CDR2 FQNNGV. CDR3 length: 15 residues. CDR3 amino acids: CASSLMSVVSGELFF. The CDR3 coding sequence is TGTGCCAGCAGCTTAATGTCAGTAGTTTCCGGGGAGCTGTTTTTT.

The chain has TRBV28 and TRBJ1-5; D is possibly TRBD1 (5 bases). The germline V gene has CDR1 MDHEN and CDR2 SYDVKM. V was cut by 8 bases and J by 3 bases, with 11 bases left in between. The CDR3 loop spans 13 amino acids. CDR3 sequence reads: CASGRVPNQPQHF. CDR3 sequence (DNA): TGTGCCAGCGGCAGGGTTCCCAATCAGCCCCAGCATTTT. Using reference TRBV28 and TRBJ1-5 for the parts outside the CDR3, the full variable domain is DVKVTQSSRYLVKRTGEKVFLECVQDMDHENMFWYRQDPGLGLRLIYFSYDVKMKEKGDIPEGYSVSREKKERFSLILESASTNQTSMYLCASGRVPNQPQHFGDGTRLSIL.

The chain's CDR3 is CASSERDSFSNQPQHF. In DNA form, the CDR3 reads TGTGCCAGCAGTGAAAGGGACAGCTTTTCGAATCAGCCCCAGCATTTT. The rearrangement uses TRBV6-1 and TRBJ1-5; 7 positions match TRBD1. Germline trimming cut 2 bases from V and 4 bases from J; bases unmatched to any gene: 8. The CDR3 loop spans 16 amino acids. Germline V CDR1 and CDR2: MNHNS, SASEGT.

The chain uses TRBV5-6 and TRBJ2-1; D perhaps matches TRBD2 (6 bases). This CDR3 has 16 amino acids. The V gene lost 3 bases and the J gene lost 2 bases, with 15 bases spanning the gap. Germline assignment: CDR1 SGHDT and CDR2 YYEEEE. CDR3 sequence (DNA): TGTGCCAGCAGCTCGCCGACTAGTTGGCCCTACAATGAGCAGTTCTTC. Translation: CASSSPTSWPYNEQFF.

The rearrangement uses TRBV7-9 and TRBJ1-1; TRBD1 aligns across 8 bases. V lost 5 bases to trimming and J lost 5 bases; unmatched junction nucleotides: 7. The V gene's germline CDR1 is SEHNR and CDR2 FQNEAQ (reference sequence). The CDR3 is 14 amino acids. The DNA of the CDR3 is TGTGCCAGCAGCGATGGACAGGGCGGGACTGAAGCTTTCTTT. It codes for CASSDGQGGTEAFF.

The chain employs TRBV6-1 and TRBJ1-2; unclear D gene. The V gene lost 6 bases and the J gene lost 3 bases, with 17 bases spanning the gap. This CDR3 is 15 amino acids long. Germline assignment: CDR1 MNHNS and CDR2 SASEGT. CDR3 bases: TGTGCCAGCAGACCCGGACCCTATAGTGACTATGGCTACACCTTC. This sequence encodes CASRPGPYSDYGYTF.

The chain combines TRBV20-1 with TRBJ2-1; D call uncertain. Trimming pared 4 bases from V and 8 bases from J, leaving 6 bases between. Germline CDR1 and CDR2: DFQATT and SNEGSKA (reference sequence). The CDR3 is made up of 10 amino acids. The DNA for the CDR3 is TGCAGTGCTATCGAGTATGAGCAGTTCTTC. Translating it yields CSAIEYEQFF.

The chain uses TRBV28 and TRBJ1-5; D is perhaps TRBD1 (6 bases). V was clipped by 5 bases and J by 2 bases, with 13 bases between them. Germline values: CDR1 MDHEN, CDR2 SYDVKM. The CDR3 length is 15 residues. The CDR3 here is CASSARGAGNQPQHF. The CDR3 region has the DNA TGTGCCAGCAGTGCCCGGGGGGCGGGCAATCAGCCCCAGCATTTT.

V usage is TRBV6-1 and J usage is TRBJ2-1, with 10 bases lining up with TRBD2. The CDR3 runs to 14 residues. V was clipped by 4 bases and J by 4 bases; unmatched bases: 1. CDR1 is MNHNS and CDR2 is SASEGT in the germline V gene. The CDR3 DNA reads TGTGCCAGCAGTGCTAGCGGGGGATACAATGAGCAGTTCTTC. This sequence encodes CASSASGGYNEQFF.

V gene TRBV15 combines with J gene TRBJ2-1; weak D call: TRBD1 (5 bases). V was clipped by 0 bases and J by 1 base, with 13 bases between them. This CDR3 is 17 amino acids long. The germline CDR1 and CDR2 sequences are LNHNV and YYDKDF (reference sequence). CDR3 DNA: TGTGCCACCAGCAGAGATGTTTGGGGCCCTTCCTACAATGAGCAGTTCTTC. Its protein product is CATSRDVWGPSYNEQFF.

The chain uses TRBV6-1 and TRBJ2-7, with 7 bases matching TRBD2. Looked up from germline, CDR1 is MNHNS and CDR2 is SASEGT. Losses at the gene ends were 2 bases for V and 6 bases for J; bases not matched to a gene: 7. The CDR3 consists of 14 residues. The CDR3 sequence: CASSERRESSEQYF. CDR3 sequence (DNA): TGTGCCAGCAGTGAACGGCGGGAGTCGTCCGAGCAGTACTTC.

The gene calls are TRBV6-5 and TRBJ1-1, with D possibly matching TRBD1 (6 bases). V was shortened by 5 bases and J by 9 bases, with 19 bases between the two germline ends. The CDR3 is made up of 14 amino acids. The V gene's germline CDR1 is MNHEY and CDR2 SVGAGI. The CDR3 region is CASSPHRDDVKAFF. The DNA of the CDR3 is TGTGCCAGCAGTCCGCACAGGGACGACGTCAAAGCTTTCTTT.